Following are 4 T cell receptor beta chains from one sample sequenced in a study of OX40 agonist ivuxolimab in advanced cancers. TCRdb keeps only in-frame clones here, not all; method: immunoSEQ multiplex PCR. The sample records about 58,000 clones, 85% to 90% being singletons. The material sequenced was CD4+ or CD8+ T cells sorted from blood, taken in a trial of the OX40 agonist ivuxolimab. The receptors here all came from an adult with an advanced solid tumor such as melanoma, head and neck, liver or kidney cancer.

The chain has TRBV5-6 and TRBJ2-2; either TRBD1 or TRBD2 may supply D (5 bases each). Per germline, CDR1 SGHDT and CDR2 YYEEEE. The CDR3 consists of 17 residues. V shed 0 bases and J shed 0 bases, with 12 bases lying between them. The CDR3 protein is CASSLGGSQANTGELFF. DNA of the CDR3: TGTGCCAGCAGCTTGGGGGGGTCCCAAGCGAACACCGGGGAGCTGTTTTTT.

This rearrangement joins TRBV11-2 to TRBJ2-5, with TRBD2 as a possible D gene (7 bases). Germline CDR1 SGHAT, CDR2 FQNNGV. V was shortened by 5 bases and J by 6 bases, with 19 bases between the two germline ends. The length of the CDR3 is 15 residues. CDR3 in DNA: TGTGCCAGCAGCCATTTCGCGGGGGCGGGCAAGACCCAGTACTTC. It specifies CASSHFAGAGKTQYF.

The V gene is TRBV7-2, the J gene TRBJ2-7, with D possibly being TRBD1 (5 bases). CDR1 is SGHTA and CDR2 is FQGNSA in the germline V gene. V was clipped by 3 bases and J by 4 bases, with 16 bases between them. There are 15 residues in the CDR3. CDR3 sequence reads: CASSFQGLVGYEQYF. CDR3 coding DNA: TGTGCCAGCAGCTTCCAGGGTCTAGTGGGTTACGAGCAGTACTTC.

J is TRBJ1-5 and V is TRBV6-5, with D perhaps TRBD1 (6 bases). Trimming removed 6 bases at V and 4 bases at J, with 13 bases between. The CDR3 has 14 amino acids. Germline lookup yields CDR1 MNHEY and CDR2 SVGAGI. CDR3 sequence reads: CASRQGPTNQPQHF. The CDR3 region has the DNA TGTGCCAGCAGACAGGGACCGACTAATCAGCCCCAGCATTTT.